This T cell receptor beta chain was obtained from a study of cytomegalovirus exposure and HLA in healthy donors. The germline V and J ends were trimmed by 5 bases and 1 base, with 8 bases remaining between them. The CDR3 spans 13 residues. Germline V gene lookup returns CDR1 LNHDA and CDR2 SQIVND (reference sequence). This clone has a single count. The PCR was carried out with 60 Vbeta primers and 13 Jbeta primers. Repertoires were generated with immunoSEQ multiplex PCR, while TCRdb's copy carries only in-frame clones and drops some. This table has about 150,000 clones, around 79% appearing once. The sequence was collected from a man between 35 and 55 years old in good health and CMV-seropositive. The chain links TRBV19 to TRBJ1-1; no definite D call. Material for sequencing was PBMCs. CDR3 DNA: TGTGCCAGTAGTGCGACACGGAACACTGAAGCTTTCTTT. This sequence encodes CASSATRNTEAFF.